The 8 T cell receptor beta chains listed next were all sequenced from one sample in a study of T cell responses to AZD1222 COVID-19 vaccine. Clones were read by immunoSEQ multiplex PCR, and TCRdb kept only the in-frame ones, dropping some. In the table there are 100,000 to 150,000 clones, about 86% of which are singletons. This sample comprised peripheral blood, obtained on day 0 of AZD1222 vaccination. All receptors come from an adult in good health.

V gene TRBV7-8 combines with J gene TRBJ1-1, with unresolved D. Per germline, CDR1 SGHVS and CDR2 FQNEAQ. The CDR3 totals 12 residues. V was cut by 5 bases and J by 9 bases, with 13 bases left in between. DNA for the CDR3: TGTGCCAGCAGCCCGGAGGGAACTAAAGCTTTCTTT. It codes for CASSPEGTKAFF.

The V call is TRBV7-9, the J call TRBJ2-2, with 11 bases identical to TRBD2. CDR3 length: 17 amino acids. Germline V gene lookup returns CDR1 SEHNR and CDR2 FQNEAQ (reference sequence). J gave up 1 base and V 3 bases, and 4 bases lay outside the gene matches. This CDR3 is CASSFTGTSGNTGELFF. CDR3 DNA sequence: TGTGCCAGCAGCTTTACCGGGACTAGCGGGAACACCGGGGAGCTGTTTTTT. Using reference TRBV7-9 and TRBJ2-2 for the parts outside the CDR3, the full variable domain is DTGVSQNPRHKITKRGQNVTFRCDPISEHNRLYWYRQTLGQGPEFLTYFQNEAQLEKSRLLSDRFSAERPKGSFSTLEIQRTEQGDSAMYLCASSFTGTSGNTGELFFGEGSRLTVL.

The V call is TRBV29-1, the J call TRBJ2-7, with TRBD1 identical over 7 bases. CDR3 length: 14 residues. Trimming took 5 bases from V and 9 from J; bases not matched to a gene: 16. Germline loops: CDR1 SQVTM, CDR2 ANQGSEA. This CDR3 is CSVRTDRDSSGQYF. CDR3 nucleotides: TGCAGCGTTCGAACCGACCGGGACAGTTCCGGGCAGTACTTC.

The CDR3 loop reads CASSARTGRLGTEAFF. Written as DNA, the CDR3 is TGTGCCAGCAGCGCACGGACAGGGAGGCTGGGCACTGAAGCTTTCTTT. The V call is TRBV9, the J call TRBJ1-1, with TRBD1 identical over 8 bases. There are 16 residues in the CDR3. Germline lookup yields CDR1 SGDLS and CDR2 YYNGEE. With V trimmed by 3 bases and J by 4 bases, 11 bases remained unmatched.

The chain links TRBV4-3 to TRBJ1-2; 10 positions agree with TRBD1. J gave up 6 bases and V 3 bases, and 4 bases lay outside the gene matches. The CDR3 consists of 14 residues. Germline V gene lookup returns CDR1 LGHNA and CDR2 YSLEER. The CDR3 is CASSHRQGADGYTF. CDR3 DNA sequence: TGCGCCAGCAGCCACCGACAGGGGGCGGATGGCTACACCTTC.

This clone was detected only once. The CDR3 sequence is CASSLDFAQGLSKNIQYF. The CDR3, as DNA: TGTGCCAGCAGCTTAGATTTCGCGCAGGGCCTGTCCAAAAACATTCAGTACTTC. The genes are TRBV7-2 and TRBJ2-4; a possible D gene is TRBD1 (5 bases). The V gene lost 1 base and the J gene lost 2 bases, with 18 bases spanning the gap. CDR1 is SGHTA, CDR2 FQGNSA, per germline. The CDR3 is 18 residues long.

J is TRBJ1-5 and V is TRBV6-5; 7 positions match TRBD1. This CDR3 is 15 amino acids long. V trimming: 6 bases; J trimming: 0 bases; junction bases outside the gene matches: 5. Germline lookup yields CDR1 MNHEY and CDR2 SVGAGI. CDR3 sequence reads: CASRLQGTSNQPQHF. The DNA for the CDR3 is TGTGCCAGCAGATTACAGGGGACTAGCAATCAGCCCCAGCATTTT.

The rearrangement uses TRBV7-2 and TRBJ1-2; D is possibly TRBD1 (5 bases). CDR1 and CDR2 from the germline V gene are SGHTA and FQGNSA. V lost 1 base to trimming and J lost 3 bases, with 9 bases between them. The CDR3 is made up of 14 amino acids. The CDR3 reads CASSLDLGDYGYTF. DNA of the CDR3: TGTGCCAGCAGCTTAGATCTGGGGGACTATGGCTACACCTTC.